Described below is a single TCR beta chain sequence and its context. The data belong to a study of shared clonotypes between healthy human individuals. Libraries were prepared by immunoSEQ multiplex PCR; TCRdb keeps only in-frame clonotypes and omits some of them. The profile covers approximately 1,000,000 clones, with approximately 80% appearing a single time and roughly 0.82% taken by the ten largest. Germline V gene sequence: CDR1 SGHTA, CDR2 FQGNSA. V dropped 1 base and J dropped 2; count of bases not matched to a gene: 10. The CDR3 has 17 residues. The sequenced sample consisted of memory CD4+ T cells from PBMCs. Subset in this sample: CD45RA-negative fraction. J is TRBJ2-7 and V is TRBV7-2; 8 nucleotides align to TRBD2. The receptor's source is a young man in good health. Some clones in this sample may be carry-over from other donors' samples. The CDR3: CASSLVILAGTPYEQYF. The CDR3, as DNA: TGTGCCAGCAGCTTAGTGATCCTAGCGGGTACCCCCTACGAGCAGTACTTC.